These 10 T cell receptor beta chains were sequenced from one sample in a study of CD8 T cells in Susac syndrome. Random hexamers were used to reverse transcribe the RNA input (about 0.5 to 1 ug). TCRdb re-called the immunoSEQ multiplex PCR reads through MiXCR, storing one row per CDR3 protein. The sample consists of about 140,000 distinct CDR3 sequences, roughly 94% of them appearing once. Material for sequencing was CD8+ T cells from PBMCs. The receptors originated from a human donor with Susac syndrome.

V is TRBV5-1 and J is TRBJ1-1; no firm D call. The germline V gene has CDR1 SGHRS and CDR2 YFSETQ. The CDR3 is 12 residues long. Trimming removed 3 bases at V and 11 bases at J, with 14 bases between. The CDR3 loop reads CASSSAGERAFF. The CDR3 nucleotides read TGCGCCAGCAGCTCCGCCGGGGAAAGGGCTTTCTTT.

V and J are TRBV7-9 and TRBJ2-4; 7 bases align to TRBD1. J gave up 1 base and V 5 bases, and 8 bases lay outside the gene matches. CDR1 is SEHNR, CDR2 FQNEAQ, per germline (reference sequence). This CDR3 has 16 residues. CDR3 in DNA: TGTGCCAGCAGCCAGGACAGGTTCCTGGCCAAAAACATTCAGTACTTC. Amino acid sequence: CASSQDRFLAKNIQYF.

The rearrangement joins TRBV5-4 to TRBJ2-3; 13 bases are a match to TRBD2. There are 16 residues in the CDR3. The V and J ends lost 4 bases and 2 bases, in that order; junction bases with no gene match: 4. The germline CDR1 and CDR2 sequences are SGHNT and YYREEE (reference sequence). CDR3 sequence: CASSPGTSGTTDTQYF. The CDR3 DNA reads TGTGCCAGCAGCCCCGGGACTAGCGGGACCACAGATACGCAGTATTTT.

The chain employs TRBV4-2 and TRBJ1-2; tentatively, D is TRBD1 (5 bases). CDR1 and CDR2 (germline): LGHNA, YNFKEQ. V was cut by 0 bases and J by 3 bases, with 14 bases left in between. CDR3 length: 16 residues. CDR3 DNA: TGTGCCAGCAGCCAAGATTATGGGGGTGAGGACTATGGCTACACCTTC. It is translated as CASSQDYGGEDYGYTF.

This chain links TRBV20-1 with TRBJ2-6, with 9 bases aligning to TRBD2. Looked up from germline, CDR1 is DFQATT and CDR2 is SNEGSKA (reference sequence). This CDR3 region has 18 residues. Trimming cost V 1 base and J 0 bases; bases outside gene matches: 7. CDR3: CSARASVAGDSGANVLTF. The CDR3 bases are TGCAGTGCTAGAGCGTCGGTAGCGGGAGACTCTGGGGCCAACGTCCTGACTTTC.

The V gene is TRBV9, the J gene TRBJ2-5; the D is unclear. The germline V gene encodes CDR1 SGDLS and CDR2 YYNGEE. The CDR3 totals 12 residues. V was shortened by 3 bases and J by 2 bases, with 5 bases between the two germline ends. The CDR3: CASSDPQETQYF. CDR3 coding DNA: TGTGCCAGCAGCGACCCTCAAGAGACCCAGTACTTC. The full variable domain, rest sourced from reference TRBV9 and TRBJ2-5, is DSGVTQTPKHLITATGQRVTLRCSPRSGDLSVYWYQQSLDQGLQFLIQYYNGEERAKGNILERFSAQQFPDLHSELNLSSLELGDSALYFCASSDPQETQYFGPGTRLLVL.

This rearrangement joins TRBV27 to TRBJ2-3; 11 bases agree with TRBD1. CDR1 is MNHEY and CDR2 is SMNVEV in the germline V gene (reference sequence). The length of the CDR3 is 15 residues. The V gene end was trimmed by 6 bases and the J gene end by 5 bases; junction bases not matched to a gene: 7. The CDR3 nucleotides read TGTGCCAGCAGCCCGGGACAGGGGGTAGTAGATACGCAGTATTTT. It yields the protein CASSPGQGVVDTQYF.

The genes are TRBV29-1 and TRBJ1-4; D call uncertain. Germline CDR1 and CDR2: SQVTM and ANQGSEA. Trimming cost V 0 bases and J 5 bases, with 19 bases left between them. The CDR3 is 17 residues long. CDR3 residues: CSVEDVEGFELNEKLFF. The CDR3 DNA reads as TGCAGCGTTGAAGATGTGGAAGGGTTTGAATTGAATGAAAAACTGTTTTTT.

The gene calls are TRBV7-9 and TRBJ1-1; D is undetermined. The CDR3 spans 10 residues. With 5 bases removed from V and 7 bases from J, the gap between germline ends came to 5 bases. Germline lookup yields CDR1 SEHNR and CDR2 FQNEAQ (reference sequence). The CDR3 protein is CASSTLEAFF. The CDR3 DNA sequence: TGTGCCAGCAGCACACTTGAAGCTTTCTTT.

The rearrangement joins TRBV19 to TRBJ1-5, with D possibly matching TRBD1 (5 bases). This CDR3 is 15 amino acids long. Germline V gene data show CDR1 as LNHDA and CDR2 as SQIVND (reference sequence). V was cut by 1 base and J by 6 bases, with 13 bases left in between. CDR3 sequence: CASSIGQGRVQPQHF. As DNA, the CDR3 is TGTGCCAGTAGTATAGGCCAGGGCAGGGTTCAGCCCCAGCATTTT.